The source of this T cell receptor beta chain is a study of beta chain features in type 1 diabetes. Study in general: Cell yields, gender and age were similar in healthy donors and patients. Study-level findings and limits: Relative to healthy donors, patients appeared to have naive, central memory and Treg TCRB repertoires that were more similar.

As concerns this clone: What it recognizes is unknown.

Every bit of the isolated RNA underwent reverse transcription, so sequencing read expressed TCRB transcripts. Repertoires were generated with immunoSEQ multiplex PCR, while TCRdb's copy carries only in-frame clones and drops some. The data show 250,000 to 350,000 clones, 12% to 15% seen once. The CDR3 is made up of 15 amino acids. The V gene lost 2 bases and the J gene lost 0 bases, with 10 bases spanning the gap. In germline, CDR1 is MNHNS, CDR2 SASEGT. Sequencing used central memory CD4+ T cells from blood. The origin of this receptor is a man aged 25-45 years in good health. The gene calls are TRBV6-1 and TRBJ1-2; no clear D. The CDR3 reads CASSERVGANYGYTF. CDR3 DNA: TGTGCCAGCAGTGAAAGGGTTGGAGCTAACTATGGCTACACCTTC.